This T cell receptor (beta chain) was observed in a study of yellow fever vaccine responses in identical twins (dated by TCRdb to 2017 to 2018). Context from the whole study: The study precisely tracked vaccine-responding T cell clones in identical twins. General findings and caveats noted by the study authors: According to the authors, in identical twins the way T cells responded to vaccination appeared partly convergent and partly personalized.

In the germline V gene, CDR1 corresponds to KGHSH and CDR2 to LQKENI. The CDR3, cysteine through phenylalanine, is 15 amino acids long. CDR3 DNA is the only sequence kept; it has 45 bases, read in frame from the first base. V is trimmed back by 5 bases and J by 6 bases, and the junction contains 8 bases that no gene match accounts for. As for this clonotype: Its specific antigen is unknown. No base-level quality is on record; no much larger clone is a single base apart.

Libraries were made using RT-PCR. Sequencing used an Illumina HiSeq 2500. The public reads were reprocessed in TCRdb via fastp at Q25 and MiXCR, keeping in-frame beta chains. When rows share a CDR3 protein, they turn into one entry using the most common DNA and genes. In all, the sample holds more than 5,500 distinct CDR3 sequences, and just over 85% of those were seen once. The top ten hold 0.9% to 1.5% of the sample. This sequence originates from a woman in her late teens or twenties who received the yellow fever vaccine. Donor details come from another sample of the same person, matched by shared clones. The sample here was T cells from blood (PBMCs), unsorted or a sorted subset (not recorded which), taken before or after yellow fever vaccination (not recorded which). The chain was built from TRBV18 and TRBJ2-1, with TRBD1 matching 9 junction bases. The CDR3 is CASSVLQGAFNEQFF. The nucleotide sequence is TGTGCCAGCTCAGTCTTACAGGGGGCGTTCAATGAGCAGTTCTTC.